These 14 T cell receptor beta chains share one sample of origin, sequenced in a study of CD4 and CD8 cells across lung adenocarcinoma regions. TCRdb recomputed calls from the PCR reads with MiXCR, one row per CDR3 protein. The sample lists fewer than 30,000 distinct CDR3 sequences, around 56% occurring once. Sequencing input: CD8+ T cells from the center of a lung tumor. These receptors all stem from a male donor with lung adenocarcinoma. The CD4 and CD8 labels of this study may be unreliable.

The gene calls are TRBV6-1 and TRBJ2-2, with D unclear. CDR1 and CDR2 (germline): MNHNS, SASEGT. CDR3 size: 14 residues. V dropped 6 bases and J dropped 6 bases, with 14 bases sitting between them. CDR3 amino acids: CASSRSSMAGELFF. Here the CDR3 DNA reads TGTGCCAGCAGCCGTTCTAGTATGGCCGGGGAGCTGTTTTTT.

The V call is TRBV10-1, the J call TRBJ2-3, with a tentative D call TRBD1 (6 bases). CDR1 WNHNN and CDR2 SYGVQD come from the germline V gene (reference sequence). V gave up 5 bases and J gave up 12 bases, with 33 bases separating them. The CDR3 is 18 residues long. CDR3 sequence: CASSTASGGQCGKETQYF. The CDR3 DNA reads TGCGCCAGCAGTACGGCGAGCGGAGGACAGTGTGGCAAAGAGACCCAGTATTTT.

CDR3: CASSLQWSSYEQFF. The CDR3 region has the DNA TGTGCCAGCAGTTTACAATGGAGCTCCTACGAGCAGTTCTTC. V and J are TRBV27 and TRBJ2-1; D uncertain. The CDR3 sequence is 14 residues long. V was shortened by 2 bases and J by 10 bases, with 15 bases between the two germline ends. CDR1 MNHEY and CDR2 SMNVEV come from the germline V gene (reference sequence).

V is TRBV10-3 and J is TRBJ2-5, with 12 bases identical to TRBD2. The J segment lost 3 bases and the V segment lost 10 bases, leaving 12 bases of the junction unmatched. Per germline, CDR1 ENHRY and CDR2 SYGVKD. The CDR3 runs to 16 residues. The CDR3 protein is CASRESASGREETQYF. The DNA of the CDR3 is TGTGCCAGCAGAGAGTCGGCTAGCGGGAGGGAAGAGACCCAGTACTTC.

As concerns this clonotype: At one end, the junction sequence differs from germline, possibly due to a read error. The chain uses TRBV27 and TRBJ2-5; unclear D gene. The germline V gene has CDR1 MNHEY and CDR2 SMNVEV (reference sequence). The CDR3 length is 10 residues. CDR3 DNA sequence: TGTGCCAGGTGTTTAGAGGCCCAGTACTTC. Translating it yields CARCLEAQYF.

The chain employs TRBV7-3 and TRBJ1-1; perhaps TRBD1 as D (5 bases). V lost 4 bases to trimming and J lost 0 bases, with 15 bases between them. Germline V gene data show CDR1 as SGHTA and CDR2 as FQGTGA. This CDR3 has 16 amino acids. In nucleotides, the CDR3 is TGTGCCAGCAGCTCCCTAGGGGCAGCGTTGAACACTGAAGCTTTCTTT. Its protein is CASSSLGAALNTEAFF. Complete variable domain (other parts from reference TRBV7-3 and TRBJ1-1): GAGVSQTPSNKVTEKGKYVELRCDPISGHTALYWYRQSLGQGPEFLIYFQGTGAADDSGLPNDRFFAVRPEGSVSTLKIQRTERGDSAVYLCASSSLGAALNTEAFFGQGTRLTVV.

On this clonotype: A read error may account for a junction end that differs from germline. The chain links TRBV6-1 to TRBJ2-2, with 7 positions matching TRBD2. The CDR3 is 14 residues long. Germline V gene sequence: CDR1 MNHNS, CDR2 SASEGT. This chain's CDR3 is CASSKAGDTGALYF. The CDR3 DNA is TGTGCCAGCAGCAAGGCGGGGGATACCGGGGCGCTGTATTTT.

The CDR3, as DNA: TGTGCCAGCAGCCTACGAGCCGGCGGCAATGAGCAGTTCTTC. Protein sequence: CASSLRAGGNEQFF. This rearrangement joins TRBV3-1 to TRBJ2-1; D uncertain. Trimming pared 4 bases from V and 6 bases from J, leaving 13 bases between. Germline V lookup: CDR1 LGHDT, CDR2 YNNKEL (reference sequence). This CDR3 contains 14 residues.

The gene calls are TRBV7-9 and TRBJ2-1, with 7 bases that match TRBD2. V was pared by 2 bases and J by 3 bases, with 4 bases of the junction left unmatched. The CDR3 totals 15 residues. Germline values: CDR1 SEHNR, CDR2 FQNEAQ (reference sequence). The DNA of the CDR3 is TGTGCCAGCAGCTTATTTGGGGGGGGCTACAATGAGCAGTTCTTC. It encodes CASSLFGGGYNEQFF.

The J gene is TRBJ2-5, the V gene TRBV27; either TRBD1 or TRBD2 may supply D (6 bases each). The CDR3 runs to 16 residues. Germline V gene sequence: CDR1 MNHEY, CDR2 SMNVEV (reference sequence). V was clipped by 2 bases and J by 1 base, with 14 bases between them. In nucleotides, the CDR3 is TGTGCCAGCAGTTTAAACGGGGGCCTCCTCCAAGAGACCCAGTACTTC. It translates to CASSLNGGLLQETQYF.

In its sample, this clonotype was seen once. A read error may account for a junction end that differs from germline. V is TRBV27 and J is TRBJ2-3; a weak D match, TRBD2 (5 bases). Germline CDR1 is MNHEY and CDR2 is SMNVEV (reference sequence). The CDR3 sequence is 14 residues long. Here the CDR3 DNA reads TGTGCGGGGAGTCGGGTAGGTGGCCCAGATACGCAGTATTTC. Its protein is CAGSRVGGPDTQYF.

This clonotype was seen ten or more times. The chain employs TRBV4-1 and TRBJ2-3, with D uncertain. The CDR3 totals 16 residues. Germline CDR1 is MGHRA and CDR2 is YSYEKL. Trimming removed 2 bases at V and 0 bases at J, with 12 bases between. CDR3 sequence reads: CASSQHSSASTDTQYF. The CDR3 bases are TGCGCCAGCAGCCAACATTCCTCCGCTAGCACAGATACGCAGTATTTT.

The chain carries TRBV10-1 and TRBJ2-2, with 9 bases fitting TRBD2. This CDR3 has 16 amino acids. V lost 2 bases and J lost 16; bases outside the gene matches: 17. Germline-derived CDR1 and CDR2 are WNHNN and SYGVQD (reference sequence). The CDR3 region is CASSEQSGRTRGAQFF. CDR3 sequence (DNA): TGCGCCAGCAGTGAGCAGAGCGGGAGGACCAGAGGGGCGCAGTTTTTT.

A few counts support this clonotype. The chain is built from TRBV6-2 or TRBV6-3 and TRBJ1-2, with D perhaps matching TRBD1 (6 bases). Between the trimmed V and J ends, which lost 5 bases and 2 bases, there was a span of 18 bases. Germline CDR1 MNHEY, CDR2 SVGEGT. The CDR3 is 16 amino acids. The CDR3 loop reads CASSTNLDRLNYGYTF. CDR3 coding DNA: TGTGCCAGCAGTACAAATTTGGACAGACTGAACTATGGCTACACCTTC.